A selection of T cell receptor beta chains follows, all from one sample in a study of T cell changes during pregnancy in multiple sclerosis. Assay used: immunoSEQ multiplex PCR; TCRdb lists only in-frame clones, some missing. Of about 67,000 clones in the sample, less than 95% were seen once. The sample was peripheral blood, taken in the third trimester of pregnancy. These receptors were collected from a female donor with multiple sclerosis, enrolled in a pregnancy study. Each CDR3 is given with its conserved first and last residue. The order of the fields is J gene, V gene, clone size, CDR3 protein. Some rows have no size entry. The others give once, few or many, or a class for an expanded clone.

j_gene: TRBJ1-5; v_gene: TRBV30; abundance: once; CDR3aa: CAWARGGSDPQHF
j_gene: TRBJ1-2; v_gene: TRBV30; abundance: -; CDR3aa: CAWSVWTGGNGYTF
j_gene: TRBJ2-6; v_gene: TRBV7-9; abundance: -; CDR3aa: CASSPNRGLGANVLTF
j_gene: TRBJ1-3; v_gene: TRBV7-9; abundance: -; CDR3aa: CASNFGQIGGWDPGNTIYF
j_gene: TRBJ2-1; v_gene: TRBV7-6; abundance: -; CDR3aa: CASSLRTTSGIRYNEQFF
j_gene: TRBJ1-1; v_gene: TRBV30; abundance: -; CDR3aa: CAWSVTDTEAFF
j_gene: TRBJ1-2; v_gene: TRBV19; abundance: -; CDR3aa: CASKGWAGGEYYGYTF
j_gene: TRBJ2-7; v_gene: TRBV19; abundance: -; CDR3aa: CASSIGGRRPPNHEQYF
j_gene: TRBJ1-1; v_gene: TRBV19; abundance: -; CDR3aa: CASSLTGRTEAFF
j_gene: TRBJ2-1; v_gene: TRBV6-1; abundance: -; CDR3aa: CASSGQGDEQFF
j_gene: TRBJ2-4; v_gene: TRBV25-1; abundance: -; CDR3aa: CASSESFGGRGDQYF
j_gene: TRBJ1-3; v_gene: TRBV5-6; abundance: -; CDR3aa: CASSSSGGRGTIYF
j_gene: TRBJ2-2; v_gene: TRBV11-2; abundance: -; CDR3aa: CASSLVRLAGGTNTGELFF
j_gene: TRBJ2-3; v_gene: TRBV7-6; abundance: -; CDR3aa: CASSPGRGYVGTDTQYF
j_gene: TRBJ2-3; v_gene: TRBV10-1; abundance: few; CDR3aa: CASSDPSGLLNTDTQYF
j_gene: TRBJ2-1; v_gene: TRBV7-9; abundance: -; CDR3aa: CASSFERSSYNEQFF
j_gene: TRBJ2-2; v_gene: TRBV4-2; abundance: few; CDR3aa: CASSQDGREQPTGELFF
j_gene: TRBJ2-1; v_gene: TRBV7-8; abundance: -; CDR3aa: CASSLASGSSYNEQFF
j_gene: TRBJ1-1; v_gene: TRBV5-4; abundance: once; CDR3aa: CASSLDQGNTEAFF
j_gene: TRBJ2-2; v_gene: TRBV18; abundance: -; CDR3aa: CASSPRGQGTGELFF
j_gene: TRBJ1-2; v_gene: TRBV13; abundance: -; CDR3aa: CASSLDLDRGSSYTF
j_gene: TRBJ2-3; v_gene: TRBV6-1; abundance: -; CDR3aa: CASSFLAGDPDTQYF
j_gene: TRBJ1-1; v_gene: TRBV30; abundance: -; CDR3aa: CAWSSQGYTEAFF
j_gene: TRBJ1-2; v_gene: TRBV30; abundance: -; CDR3aa: CALQPLANYGYTF
j_gene: TRBJ2-7; v_gene: TRBV5-5; abundance: -; CDR3aa: CASSSPTSGPYEQYF
j_gene: TRBJ2-7; v_gene: TRBV7-2; abundance: -; CDR3aa: CASSLVGGLAGGEQYF
j_gene: TRBJ1-4; v_gene: TRBV2; abundance: -; CDR3aa: CASRLDRVEKLFF
j_gene: TRBJ1-2; v_gene: TRBV4-2; abundance: -; CDR3aa: CASSQGPGAEGGYTF
j_gene: TRBJ2-3; v_gene: TRBV30; abundance: -; CDR3aa: CAWSGLAGVADTQYF
j_gene: TRBJ1-6; v_gene: TRBV10-3; abundance: -; CDR3aa: CANSPGLVNSPLHF
j_gene: TRBJ1-2; v_gene: TRBV10-3; abundance: -; CDR3aa: CAISAPGQPRGYTF
j_gene: TRBJ2-5; v_gene: TRBV5-1; abundance: -; CDR3aa: CASATGQETQYF
j_gene: TRBJ2-2; v_gene: TRBV4-2; abundance: -; CDR3aa: CASSPRGDPTGELFF
j_gene: TRBJ2-3; v_gene: TRBV6-1; abundance: few; CDR3aa: CAADSPGEADTQYF
j_gene: TRBJ2-1; v_gene: TRBV2; abundance: -; CDR3aa: CASSEGASGSHEQFF
j_gene: TRBJ1-6; v_gene: TRBV18; abundance: -; CDR3aa: CASSPGGGNSPLHF
j_gene: TRBJ2-5; v_gene: TRBV4-2; abundance: -; CDR3aa: CASSQSREAVETQYF
j_gene: TRBJ1-5; v_gene: TRBV6-6; abundance: -; CDR3aa: CASSYQGNQPQHF
j_gene: TRBJ1-5; v_gene: TRBV19; abundance: -; CDR3aa: CASRDSQNGNQPQHF
j_gene: TRBJ1-2; v_gene: TRBV6-5; abundance: -; CDR3aa: CASSYSKQVVGGYTF
j_gene: TRBJ1-1; v_gene: TRBV7-3; abundance: -; CDR3aa: CASGITGNTEAFF
j_gene: TRBJ1-1; v_gene: TRBV5-4; abundance: -; CDR3aa: CAATVGTGGGNTEAFF
j_gene: TRBJ1-3; v_gene: TRBV7-9; abundance: -; CDR3aa: CASSLAGSSGNTIYF
j_gene: TRBJ1-3; v_gene: TRBV30; abundance: once; CDR3aa: CAWSRTPRGTIYF
j_gene: TRBJ1-1; v_gene: TRBV2; abundance: -; CDR3aa: CASSEEAMNTEAFF
j_gene: TRBJ2-1; v_gene: TRBV29-1; abundance: once; CDR3aa: CSVEALRQGLRLNEQFF